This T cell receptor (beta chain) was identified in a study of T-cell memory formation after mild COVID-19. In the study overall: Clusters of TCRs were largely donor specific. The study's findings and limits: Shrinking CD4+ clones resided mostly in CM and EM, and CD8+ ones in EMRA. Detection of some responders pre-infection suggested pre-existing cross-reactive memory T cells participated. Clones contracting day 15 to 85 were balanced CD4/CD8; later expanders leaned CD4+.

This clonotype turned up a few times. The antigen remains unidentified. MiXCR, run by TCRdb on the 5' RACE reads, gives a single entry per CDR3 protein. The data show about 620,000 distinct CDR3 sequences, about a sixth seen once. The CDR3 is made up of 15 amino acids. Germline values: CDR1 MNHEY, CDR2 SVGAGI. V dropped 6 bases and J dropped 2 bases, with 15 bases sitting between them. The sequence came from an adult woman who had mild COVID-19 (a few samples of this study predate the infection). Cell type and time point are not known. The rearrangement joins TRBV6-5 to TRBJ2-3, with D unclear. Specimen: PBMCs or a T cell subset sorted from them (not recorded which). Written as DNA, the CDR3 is TGTGCCAGCAGGAGACGGGCGATGTCCACAGATACGCAGTATTTT. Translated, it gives CASRRRAMSTDTQYF.